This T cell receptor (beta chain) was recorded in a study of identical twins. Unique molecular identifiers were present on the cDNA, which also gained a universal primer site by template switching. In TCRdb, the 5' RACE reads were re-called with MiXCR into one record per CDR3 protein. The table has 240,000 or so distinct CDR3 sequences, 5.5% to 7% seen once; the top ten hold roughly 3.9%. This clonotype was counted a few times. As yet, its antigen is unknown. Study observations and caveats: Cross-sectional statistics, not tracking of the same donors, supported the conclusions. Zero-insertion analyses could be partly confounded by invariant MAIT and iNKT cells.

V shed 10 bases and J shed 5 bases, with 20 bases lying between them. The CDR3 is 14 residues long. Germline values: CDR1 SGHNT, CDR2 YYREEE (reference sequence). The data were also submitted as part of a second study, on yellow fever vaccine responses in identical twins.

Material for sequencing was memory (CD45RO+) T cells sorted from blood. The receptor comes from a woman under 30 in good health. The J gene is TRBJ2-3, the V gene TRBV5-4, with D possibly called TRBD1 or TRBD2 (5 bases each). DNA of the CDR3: TGTGCCTCGAGGGGCGCGAGACCTGGAGATACGCAGTATTTT. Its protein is CASRGARPGDTQYF.